The 19 T cell receptor beta chains below were found in one sample sequenced in a study of Graves' ophthalmopathy and Graves' hyperthyroidism. From RNA, the CDR3 regions of TCR beta chains were amplified and sequenced. HTBI-primed RT-PCR formed the first round, and a multiplex PCR formed the second. Each CDR3 protein is one row after TCRdb ran MiXCR on the multiplex PCR reads. This sample has about 640,000 distinct CDR3 sequences, with about 41% found just once. The sample taken for sequencing was peripheral blood. All receptors derive from an adult man with Graves' ophthalmopathy.

This clonotype was recorded at least ten times. The CDR3, as DNA: TGTGCCAGTAGTATTATCGGGGCAAGCTCCTATAATTCACCCCTCCACTTT. Translation: CASSIIGASSYNSPLHF. The chain has TRBV19 and TRBJ1-6; D is perhaps TRBD1 (5 bases). From germline, CDR1 is LNHDA and CDR2 SQIVND (reference sequence). V lost 3 bases to trimming and J lost 0 bases, with 12 bases between them. The CDR3 runs to 17 residues.

In this sample, this clonotype turned up many times. The chain has TRBV6-6 and TRBJ1-2, with D tentatively TRBD1 (5 bases). Germline-derived CDR1 and CDR2 are MNHNY and SVGAGI (reference sequence). This CDR3 spans 13 amino acids. The ends were cut back, 6 bases at V and 8 bases at J, with 16 bases in the middle. The CDR3 here is CASRGPGAFGYTF. In DNA, the CDR3 is TGTGCCAGCAGGGGGCCTGGGGCTTTCGGCTACACCTTC.

V and J are TRBV4-2 and TRBJ2-6, with TRBD2 matching over 10 bases. Germline CDR1 reads LGHNA; CDR2 reads YNFKEQ. The V gene end was trimmed by 1 base and the J gene end by 4 bases; junction bases not matched to a gene: 1. The CDR3 length is 16 residues. CDR3: CASSQVLAGGANVLTF. The CDR3 bases are TGTGCCAGCAGCCAAGTACTAGCGGGGGGGGCCAACGTCCTGACTTTC.

This clonotype was detected many times. This chain joins TRBV2 and TRBJ2-7; D is undetermined. The V gene lost 8 bases and the J gene lost 2 bases, with 10 bases spanning the gap. Germline CDR1 is SNHLY and CDR2 is FYNNEI. This CDR3 has 12 amino acids. The CDR3 DNA sequence: TGTGCCAGCGCCTGGAGTCCCTACGAGCAGTACTTC. Encoded protein: CASAWSPYEQYF.

V usage is TRBV19 and J usage is TRBJ1-5; D remains ambiguous. Germline values: CDR1 LNHDA, CDR2 SQIVND (reference sequence). The germline V and J ends were trimmed by 11 bases and 0 bases, with 14 bases remaining between them. The CDR3 contains 14 residues. In DNA, the CDR3 is TGTGCCTGGAGCGGACTGTTTAGCAATCAGCCCCAGCATTTT. Residues: CAWSGLFSNQPQHF.

This clonotype was counted only a few times. The rearrangement links TRBV6-5 to TRBJ1-6, with D possibly TRBD1 on 5 matching bases. The germline V gene has CDR1 MNHEY and CDR2 SVGAGI. The CDR3 loop spans 16 amino acids. V was clipped by 6 bases and J by 4 bases, with 16 bases between them. CDR3 DNA: TGTGCCAGCAGGACCGGACGGACAAATTATAATTCACCCCTCCACTTT. Its translation: CASRTGRTNYNSPLHF.

This clonotype was recorded many times. The rearrangement joins TRBV19 to TRBJ1-6, with no clear D. Trimming shortened V by 9 bases and J by 0 bases, and 12 bases separated the two germline ends. CDR1 and CDR2 from the germline V gene are LNHDA and SQIVND (reference sequence). This CDR3 spans 15 amino acids. In DNA, the CDR3 is TGTGCCAGCCAAAGCCCGAGCTCCTATAATTCACCCCTCCACTTT. Translated, it gives CASQSPSSYNSPLHF.

This clonotype was detected ten times or more. The genes are TRBV7-9 and TRBJ1-5; no firm D call. This CDR3 has 12 amino acids. Germline loops: CDR1 SEHNR, CDR2 FQNEAQ (reference sequence). The V end lost 5 bases, the J end lost 6 bases, and 8 bases lay between the germline ends. CDR3 sequence reads: CASSVGVQPQHF. In DNA, the CDR3 is TGTGCCAGCAGCGTCGGGGTTCAGCCCCAGCATTTT.

This clonotype showed up many times. The chain combines TRBV24-1 with TRBJ2-2, with TRBD1 matching 9 bases. V gave up 12 bases and J gave up 3 bases; unmatched junction bases: 7. CDR3 length equals 14 residues. Germline assignment: CDR1 KGHDR and CDR2 SFDVKD. Here the CDR3 DNA reads TGTGCCGTCGGACAGGGGTTCGACACCGGGGAGCTGTTTTTT. It is translated as CAVGQGFDTGELFF.

A word on this clonotype: This could be a read error, since a much larger clone is one nucleotide away. V gene TRBV10-3 combines with J gene TRBJ1-1; D call uncertain. Germline values: CDR1 ENHRY, CDR2 SYGVKD. The CDR3 runs to 11 residues. CDR3 residues: CASSFENEAFF. The CDR3 DNA follows: TGTGCCAGCAGTTTCGAGAATGAAGCTTTCTTT.

The chain employs TRBV7-2 and TRBJ2-7; the match to TRBD1 covers 9 bases. There are 15 residues in the CDR3. Germline V gene lookup returns CDR1 SGHTA and CDR2 FQGNSA. V shed 5 bases and J 7 bases; nucleotides not matched to a gene: 12. CDR3 DNA sequence: TGTGCCAGCAGCCCGGGACAGGGCAACACCGGGGAGCAGTACTTC. Amino acids: CASSPGQGNTGEQYF. Filled out from reference TRBV7-2 and TRBJ2-7, the complete variable domain reads GAGVSQSPSNKVTEKGKDVELRCDPISGHTALYWYRQSLGQGLEFLIYFQGNSAPDKSGLPSDRFSAERTGGSVSTLTIQRTQQEDSAVYLCASSPGQGNTGEQYFGPGTRLTVT.

The table lists this clonotype with many counts. V and J are TRBV12-3 or TRBV12-4 and TRBJ2-2, with D possibly being TRBD1 (5 bases). CDR3 length equals 11 residues. The V gene lost 5 bases and the J gene lost 13 bases, with 11 bases spanning the gap. Written as DNA, the CDR3 is TGTGCCAGCAGTCCCAGGGTAGGGCTGTTTTTT. It is translated as CASSPRVGLFF.

A word on this clonotype: A single base separates this from a much larger clone, so it may be a read error. V and J are TRBV20-1 and TRBJ1-1, with a tentative D call TRBD1 (5 bases). The CDR3 sequence is 13 residues long. In germline, CDR1 is DFQATT, CDR2 SNEGSKA (reference sequence). Trimming stripped 0 bases from V and 1 base from J, with 6 bases between. The CDR3: CSARERGNTEAFF. DNA of the CDR3: TGCAGTGCTAGAGAAAGGGGGAACACTGAAGCTTTCTTT.

This clonotype has a single count. The chain has TRBV7-9 and TRBJ1-6; D call uncertain. The CDR3 sequence is 12 residues long. CDR1 SEHNR and CDR2 FQNEAQ come from the germline V gene (reference sequence). V gave up 6 bases and J gave up 10 bases, with 10 bases separating them. This CDR3 is CASSPLRSPLHF. Here the CDR3 DNA reads TGTGCCAGCAGTCCCTTACGGTCACCCCTCCACTTT.

This clonotype was picked up a small number of times. J is TRBJ2-7 and V is TRBV20-1; TRBD1 aligns across 7 bases. Germline V gene data show CDR1 as DFQATT and CDR2 as SNEGSKA (reference sequence). V was clipped by 6 bases and J by 2 bases; unmatched bases: 13. The CDR3 has 15 amino acids. The CDR3 nucleotides read TGCAGTGCCACGGATCGACAGGGAATCACCTACGAGCAGTACTTC. The encoded protein is CSATDRQGITYEQYF.

Here the CDR3 DNA reads TGTGCCAGCAGCTTAGTCCGGGTTACAGGGGACACTGAAGCTTTCTTT. This sequence encodes CASSLVRVTGDTEAFF. The rearrangement uses TRBV5-6 and TRBJ1-1; TRBD1 matches at 7 bases. Germline values: CDR1 SGHDT, CDR2 YYEEEE. The V segment lost 2 bases and the J segment 3 bases; nucleotides outside the gene matches: 10. The CDR3 sequence is 16 residues long.

CDR3: CSLVLAGELFF. The DNA for the CDR3 is TGCAGCTTAGTGTTAGCCGGGGAGCTGTTTTTT. The chain carries TRBV29-1 and TRBJ2-2, with unresolved D. V was trimmed by 8 bases and J by 6 bases, leaving 10 bases between them. CDR3 length: 11 residues. The germline V gene encodes CDR1 SQVTM and CDR2 ANQGSEA.

This clonotype was observed many times. CDR3 in amino acids: CASSQGTGPLYEQYF. The CDR3 nucleotides are TGTGCCAGCAGCCAGGGCACAGGACCACTTTACGAGCAGTACTTC. This chain uses TRBV14 with TRBJ2-7; D is perhaps TRBD1 (5 bases). Germline V gene sequence: CDR1 SGHDN, CDR2 FVKESK. This CDR3 comprises 15 residues. Trimming shortened V by 3 bases and J by 4 bases, and 16 bases separated the two germline ends. The whole variable domain, filled in from reference TRBV14 and TRBJ2-7, reads EAGVTQFPSHSVIEKGQTVTLRCDPISGHDNLYWYRRVMGKEIKFLLHFVKESKQDESGMPNNRFLAERTGGTYSTLKVQPAELEDSGVYFCASSQGTGPLYEQYFGPGTRLTVT.

This chain joins TRBV2 and TRBJ1-2; D is unclear. The CDR3 is 14 residues long. The V end was cut by 1 base, the J end by 8 bases, with 14 bases between. CDR1 and CDR2 from the germline V gene are SNHLY and FYNNEI. Here the CDR3 DNA reads TGTGCCAGCAGTGAAGTCTGGGGTTCCGGCGGCTACACCTTC. As protein: CASSEVWGSGGYTF.